This T cell receptor beta chain was found in a study of blood T cell repertoires in COVID-19. Across the whole study: The United States, Italy and Spain supplied acute and convalescent COVID-19 samples. T cells, B-cell-depleted T cells, or PBMCs provided the cDNA or gDNA that served as material.

The V segment lost 5 bases and the J segment 5 bases; nucleotides outside the gene matches: 7. Germline V gene sequence: CDR1 SEHNR, CDR2 FQNEAQ (reference sequence). The length of the CDR3 is 15 residues. About this clone: Other nucleotide sequences from this sample produce the same CDR3.

Authors' analysis steps: Estimates of nucleated cell counts were drawn from the amplification of reference gene primers. Sequencing used immunoSEQ multiplex PCR; TCRdb keeps in-frame clones, though not all of them. V and J calls and clone size are those listed in that table; D and trimming were worked out from the DNA. The table shows approximately 180,000 clones, with roughly 87% occurring only once. The chain joins TRBV7-9 to TRBJ2-2, with 8 bases matching TRBD1. The sample consisted of peripheral blood. This clonotype was obtained from a woman in her seventies with acute or convalescent COVID-19. The CDR3 DNA sequence: TGTGCCAGCAGCCTTGGCAGGGGGCGGACCGGGGAGCTGTTTTTT. Encoded protein: CASSLGRGRTGELFF.